One and the same sample provided the 14 T cell receptor beta chains below, sequenced in a study of cytomegalovirus exposure and HLA in healthy donors. With 60 Vbeta and 13 Jbeta primers, the PCR was carried out. Clones were read by immunoSEQ multiplex PCR, and TCRdb kept only the in-frame ones, dropping some. The sample holds more than 85,000 clones; around 88% are singletons and the top ten take 1.5% to 2%. Specimen: PBMCs. Receptors were obtained from a man aged 40-49 years in good health and CMV-seronegative.

This rearrangement joins TRBV7-9 to TRBJ1-6; 8 bases are a match to TRBD1. The ends lost 2 bases at V and 9 bases at J; junction bases unmatched: 9. This CDR3 is 16 amino acids long. The germline gives CDR1 SEHNR, CDR2 FQNEAQ (reference sequence). Here the CDR3 reads CASSLTSGTGTSPLHF. The CDR3 DNA reads TGTGCCAGCAGCTTAACTTCCGGGACAGGTACTTCACCCCTCCACTTT.

The chain employs TRBV5-8 and TRBJ1-4, with D tentatively TRBD1 (5 bases). Germline V gives CDR1 SGHTS, CDR2 YDEGEE. With 2 bases removed from V and 5 bases from J, the gap between germline ends came to 16 bases. CDR3 length: 16 residues. The CDR3: CASSFEAGHRNEKLFF. The CDR3, as DNA: TGTGCCAGCAGCTTCGAGGCCGGACACCGGAATGAAAAACTGTTTTTT.

V usage is TRBV2 and J usage is TRBJ1-2, with TRBD1 matching 8 bases. Per the germline V gene, CDR1 is SNHLY and CDR2 is FYNNEI. J gave up 8 bases and V 8 bases, and 13 bases lay outside the gene matches. This CDR3 spans 14 amino acids. The CDR3 is CASAQDRAFSGYTF. The CDR3, as DNA: TGTGCCAGCGCCCAGGACAGGGCATTTAGCGGCTACACCTTC.

The V and J genes are TRBV30 and TRBJ2-2; D is ambiguous. Germline assignment: CDR1 GTSNPN and CDR2 SVGIG (reference sequence). The CDR3 totals 11 residues. V lost 2 bases and J 7 bases, leaving 5 bases between the germline ends. CDR3: CAWSPFGELFF. The CDR3 region has the DNA TGTGCCTGGAGTCCATTCGGGGAGCTGTTTTTT.

V and J are TRBV5-1 and TRBJ2-3; 11 nucleotides align to TRBD1. In germline, CDR1 is SGHRS, CDR2 YFSETQ. The length of the CDR3 is 17 residues. V shed 1 base and J 7 bases; nucleotides not matched to a gene: 11. The CDR3 region is CASSLSFRTGGGYTQYF. DNA for the CDR3: TGCGCCAGCAGCTTGTCTTTCAGGACAGGGGGCGGGTATACGCAGTATTTT.

The chain has TRBV5-1 and TRBJ1-2; D is unclear. The germline V and J ends were trimmed by 0 bases and 5 bases, with 8 bases remaining between them. The CDR3 contains 13 residues. Germline V lookup: CDR1 SGHRS, CDR2 YFSETQ. CDR3 coding DNA: TGCGCCAGCAGCTTGGCCCCCAGATATGGCTACACCTTC. Amino acids: CASSLAPRYGYTF. Full variable domain (remainder filled in from reference TRBV5-1 and TRBJ1-2): KAGVTQTPRYLIKTRGQQVTLSCSPISGHRSVSWYQQTPGQGLQFLFEYFSETQRNKGNFPGRFSGRQFSNSRSEMNVSTLELGDSALYLCASSLAPRYGYTFGSGTRLTVV.

This chain links TRBV4-1 with TRBJ2-5, with TRBD2 matching 10 bases. The V gene end was trimmed by 1 base and the J gene end by 5 bases; junction bases not matched to a gene: 4. CDR3 size: 15 residues. CDR1 and CDR2 (germline): MGHRA, YSYEKL. CDR3 in amino acids: CASSQGSGGMETQYF. CDR3 in DNA: TGCGCCAGCAGCCAAGGTAGCGGGGGGATGGAGACCCAGTACTTC.

The chain recombines TRBV28 with TRBJ1-1; 8 positions agree with TRBD1. V lost 7 bases and J lost 4; bases outside the gene matches: 8. The length of the CDR3 is 14 residues. CDR1 is MDHEN, CDR2 SYDVKM, per germline. The CDR3 spells CASITGGSSTEAFF. The CDR3 DNA sequence: TGTGCCAGCATTACAGGGGGGAGTAGCACTGAAGCTTTCTTT.

This chain joins TRBV2 and TRBJ2-5, with no clear D. Trimming left V 3 bases short and J 2 bases short, with 7 bases between. In germline, CDR1 is SNHLY, CDR2 FYNNEI. This CDR3 is built from 13 residues. The CDR3 loop reads CASSDRSQETQYF. In DNA, the CDR3 is TGTGCCAGCAGTGACAGGTCGCAAGAGACCCAGTACTTC.

The chain joins TRBV19 to TRBJ1-6; D not resolved. Trimming removed 7 bases from V and 10 bases from J, with 11 bases in between. This CDR3 is 12 amino acids long. Germline CDR1 LNHDA, CDR2 SQIVND (reference sequence). The CDR3 DNA follows: TGTGCCAGTAACATTCGGGGATCACCCCTCCACTTT. It codes for CASNIRGSPLHF.

The chain carries TRBV27 and TRBJ1-3; D is perhaps TRBD1 (6 bases). This CDR3 has 13 residues. V lost 6 bases, J lost 2 bases, and 8 bases lay in between. The germline V gene encodes CDR1 MNHEY and CDR2 SMNVEV (reference sequence). The CDR3 region is CASRQGTGNTIYF. The CDR3 DNA reads TGTGCCAGCAGACAGGGTACTGGAAACACCATATATTTT.

This clone was counted a single time. The rearrangement links TRBV7-8 to TRBJ2-7, with D possibly TRBD2 on 5 matching bases. V lost 5 bases, J lost 5 bases, and 19 bases lay in between. The germline V gene encodes CDR1 SGHVS and CDR2 FQNEAQ. CDR3 length equals 15 residues. CDR3 nucleotides: TGTGCCAGCAGCCCAAAGCGGCCGAATGTTGACGAGCAGTACTTC. Translated: CASSPKRPNVDEQYF.

With respect to this clone: One end of the junction does not line up with germline, which may come from a read error. Other nucleotide sequences in the sample specify the same CDR3. V is TRBV7-2 and J is TRBJ1-1; D is unclear. Germline V gene lookup returns CDR1 SGHTA and CDR2 FQGNSA. The length of the CDR3 is 11 residues. The CDR3 region is CASSLRSEAFF. The CDR3 DNA follows: TGCGCCAGCAGCCTACGGAGTGAAGCTTTCTTT.

The chain carries TRBV6-1 and TRBJ1-2, with TRBD1 identical over 7 bases. V shed 7 bases and J 3 bases; nucleotides not matched to a gene: 5. The germline V gene encodes CDR1 MNHNS and CDR2 SASEGT. The CDR3 extends over 13 amino acids. The CDR3 sequence is CASIPQGDYGYTF. CDR3 sequence (DNA): TGTGCCAGCATTCCCCAGGGGGACTATGGCTACACCTTC.